This is a list of T cell receptor beta chains from one sample in a study of cytotoxic CD8 clonotypes in ibrutinib-treated CLL. Generated by immunoSEQ multiplex PCR, the TCRdb table keeps only in-frame clones and is missing some. The table has approximately 120,000 clones, approximately 80% seen once. The material sequenced was PBMCs, taken after 24 months of ibrutinib treatment. These receptors originate from a human donor with chronic lymphocytic leukemia. Each CDR3 is given with its conserved first and last residue. A D gene is named only where the DNA matches it firmly. Some rows have no size entry. The others give once, few or many, or a class for an expanded clone.

size,V,D,J,CDR3,DNA
NA,TRBV19,NA,TRBJ1-5,CASSIGASNQPQHF,TGTGCCAGTAGTATTGGGGCCAGCAATCAGCCCCAGCATTTT
NA,TRBV5-4,TRBD1,TRBJ1-3,CASSSGGRQGRSGNTIYF,TGTGCCAGCAGCTCGGGGGGGCGACAGGGCCGCTCTGGAAACACCATATATTTT
NA,TRBV5-6,NA,TRBJ2-1,CASSLVGGLYNEQFF,TGTGCCAGCAGCTTGGTGGGGGGGCTCTACAATGAGCAGTTCTTC
NA,TRBV7-2,NA,TRBJ2-7,CASSPRDILSYEQYF,TGTGCCAGCAGCCCCCGGGACATCCTTTCCTACGAGCAGTACTTC
once,TRBV5-1,NA,TRBJ1-1,CASSLSSANTEAFF,TGCGCCAGCAGCTTGTCGTCCGCGAACACTGAAGCTTTCTTT
NA,TRBV11-2,NA,TRBJ2-5,CASSSGFRETQYF,TGTGCCAGCAGCTCAGGGTTCCGAGAGACCCAGTACTTC
NA,TRBV19,NA,TRBJ1-1,CASSIDKRMGTEAFF,TGTGCCAGTAGTATAGATAAGCGGATGGGCACTGAAGCTTTCTTT
NA,TRBV7-3,TRBD2,TRBJ2-2,CASSPRAGDNTGELFF,TGTGCCAGCAGCCCCCGAGCGGGGGATAACACCGGGGAGCTGTTTTTT
NA,TRBV5-1,NA,TRBJ2-3,CASSTSSGGTDTQYF,TGCGCCAGCAGCACGTCATCCGGGGGCACAGATACGCAGTATTTT
NA,TRBV7-2,NA,TRBJ2-7,CASRRGPREHDEQYF,TGTGCCAGCAGGCGAGGGCCCAGGGAGCATGACGAGCAGTACTTC
NA,TRBV7-2,NA,TRBJ1-1,CASSPTGEGVEAFF,TGTGCCAGCAGCCCGACGGGGGAAGGGGTCGAAGCTTTCTTT
NA,TRBV2,TRBD1,TRBJ1-4,CASSEVQGFYEKLFF,TGTGCCAGCAGTGAGGTACAGGGGTTCTATGAAAAACTGTTTTTT
NA,TRBV10-3,TRBD1,TRBJ2-2,CAITHSGQGGTGELFF,TGTGCCATCACCCACTCGGGACAGGGGGGCACCGGGGAGCTGTTTTTT
once,TRBV18,NA,TRBJ1-2,CASSPARNYGYTF,TGTGCCAGCTCACCGGCCCGGAACTATGGCTACACCTTC
NA,TRBV6-5,TRBD1,TRBJ1-1,CASSYRGTGVNTEAFF,TGTGCCAGCAGTTACCGGGGGACAGGGGTGAACACTGAAGCTTTCTTT
once,TRBV10-3,NA,TRBJ1-2,CATTSHEGDGYTF,TGTGCCACCACAAGCCATGAGGGGGATGGCTACACCTTC
NA,TRBV28,TRBD1,TRBJ2-7,CASSPGTGGAYEQYF,TGTGCCAGCAGTCCTGGGACAGGGGGCGCGTACGAGCAGTACTTC
NA,TRBV27,NA,TRBJ2-2,CASRSSRGVAGELFF,TGTGCCAGCAGATCCTCTCGAGGGGTCGCCGGGGAGCTGTTTTTT
NA,TRBV6-1,NA,TRBJ2-4,CASRGGPKNIQYF,TGTGCCAGCAGAGGGGGTCCGAAAAACATTCAGTACTTC
NA,TRBV28,NA,TRBJ1-2,CASSYVGRQGYTF,TGTGCCAGCAGTTACGTGGGCAGACAAGGCTACACCTTC
NA,TRBV19,TRBD1,TRBJ2-2,CASRPGQAYTGELFF,TGTGCCAGTAGACCGGGACAGGCGTACACCGGGGAGCTGTTTTTT
NA,TRBV11-2,NA,TRBJ2-3,CASSFGPGTGTDTQYF,TGTGCCAGCAGCTTCGGCCCCGGGACTGGGACAGATACGCAGTATTTT
few,TRBV27,NA,TRBJ2-7,CASSPRSPGEWGYEQYF,TGTGCCAGCAGCCCTCGCTCCCCCGGGGAATGGGGGTACGAGCAGTACTTC
NA,TRBV5-1,TRBD1,TRBJ1-2,CASSFTGGGYGYTF,TGCGCCAGCAGCTTCACAGGGGGTGGCTATGGCTACACCTTC
NA,TRBV19,TRBD1,TRBJ1-2,CASGTDRVYGYTF,TGTGCCAGTGGGACCGACAGGGTCTATGGCTACACCTTC
NA,TRBV5-1,TRBD2,TRBJ2-2,CASRLGLAGAGELFF,TGCGCCAGCAGACTCGGACTAGCGGGGGCCGGGGAGCTGTTTTTT
NA,TRBV19,NA,TRBJ2-1,CASSMSVARGSEQFF,TGTGCCAGTAGTATGTCGGTAGCGAGAGGTAGTGAGCAGTTCTTC
NA,TRBV10-3,NA,TRBJ2-1,CAISFSSYNEQFF,TGTGCCATCAGTTTCAGCTCCTACAATGAGCAGTTCTTC
NA,TRBV9,NA,TRBJ1-1,CASSPPSGHTEAFF,TGTGCCAGCAGCCCCCCTTCGGGGCACACTGAAGCTTTCTTT
NA,TRBV2,NA,TRBJ2-7,CASSQGRADEQYF,TGTGCCAGCAGTCAAGGACGGGCTGACGAGCAGTACTTC
NA,TRBV5-4,TRBD1,TRBJ2-7,CASSWGQEAYEQYF,TGTGCCAGCAGCTGGGGACAGGAAGCCTACGAGCAGTACTTC